A few counts support the clone carrying this T cell receptor beta chain. Its antigen is not known. The sample is drawn from a study of regulatory T cells in long-lasting Graves disease. Study-wide results and limits: Less diverse TCR repertoires were seen in persistent Graves' patients than in newly diagnosed ones.

Time point meaning: persistent/refractory GD, antithyroid drugs over 5 years with positive TRAb. With RNA extracted from PBMCs as input, the TCR library was made. Libraries of TCR beta came from iRepertoire HTBI primers plus Arm-PCR of CDR3 regions. TCRdb re-analysed the multiplex PCR reads in MiXCR, keeping a single row per CDR3 protein. The table records roughly 360,000 distinct CDR3 sequences, approximately 25% of them present only once. V lost 2 bases, J lost 3 bases, and 10 bases lay in between. Germline V gene data show CDR1 as SGHTA and CDR2 as FQGNSA. The CDR3 sequence is 14 residues long. The rearrangement joins TRBV7-2 to TRBJ1-2; D gene ambiguous. This TCR derives from a woman in her thirties or forties with Graves disease. The sample here was peripheral blood mononuclear cells (PBMCs), taken when the disease was refractory, from a patient treated with antithyroid drugs. CDR3 residues: CASSLWVSDYGYTF. The CDR3 DNA is TGTGCCAGCAGCTTATGGGTCAGCGACTATGGCTACACCTTC.